These 5 T cell receptor beta chains originate from one sample sequenced in a study of blood T cell repertoires in COVID-19. Here immunoSEQ multiplex PCR was the method, and the copy in TCRdb shows in-frame clones only, minus some. The table lists around 160,000 clones, around 80% of them singletons. The sequencing input was peripheral blood. The receptors were gathered from a human donor with acute or convalescent COVID-19. The donor label of this sample is uncertain.

The CDR3 here is CASSTAWGDGYTF. The CDR3 DNA reads TGTGCCAGCAGTACCGCTTGGGGAGATGGCTACACCTTC. V is TRBV27 and J is TRBJ1-2; D remains ambiguous. CDR3 length equals 13 residues. Germline V gene lookup returns CDR1 MNHEY and CDR2 SMNVEV (reference sequence). Trimming stripped 5 bases from V and 6 bases from J, with 13 bases between.

The rearrangement links TRBV30 to TRBJ2-5, with 9 bases lining up with TRBD2. V lost 5 bases to trimming and J lost 5 bases; unmatched junction nucleotides: 15. CDR3 length: 16 residues. The germline V gene encodes CDR1 GTSNPN and CDR2 SVGIG (reference sequence). The CDR3 spells CAWGREGLASIETQYF. The CDR3 DNA reads as TGTGCCTGGGGAAGGGAGGGACTAGCCTCTATCGAGACCCAGTACTTC.

The genes are TRBV18 and TRBJ1-1, with D perhaps TRBD1 (6 bases). The germline gives CDR1 KGHSH, CDR2 LQKENI. The V end was cut by 3 bases, the J end by 6 bases, with 14 bases between. This CDR3 has 14 amino acids. The CDR3 here is CASSPEFGQSEAFF. The CDR3 DNA sequence: TGTGCCAGCTCACCTGAGTTCGGACAGTCTGAAGCTTTCTTT. Variable domain in full (rest from reference TRBV18 and TRBJ1-1): NAGVMQNPRHLVRRRGQEARLRCSPMKGHSHVYWYRQLPEEGLKFMVYLQKENIIDESGMPKERFSAEFPKEGPSILRIQQVVRGDSAAYFCASSPEFGQSEAFFGQGTRLTVV.

This clone is a singleton in its sample. V and J are TRBV7-2 and TRBJ2-3; D gene uncertain. This CDR3 region has 14 residues. V gave up 5 bases and J gave up 0 bases, with 9 bases separating them. Germline assignment: CDR1 SGHTA and CDR2 FQGNSA. The CDR3 DNA sequence: TGTGCCAGCAGCCCACAACATAGCACAGATACGCAGTATTTT. It encodes CASSPQHSTDTQYF.

The rearrangement links TRBV27 to TRBJ1-3; TRBD1 matches at 7 bases. CDR3 size: 16 residues. V trimming: 6 bases; J trimming: 4 bases; junction bases outside the gene matches: 12. The germline CDR1 and CDR2 sequences are MNHEY and SMNVEV (reference sequence). This chain's CDR3 is CASRTLQGSWGNTIYF. The CDR3 DNA is TGTGCCAGCAGGACCCTACAGGGGAGTTGGGGAAACACCATATATTTT.